This entry describes one TCR beta chain. Its antigen is as yet unknown. The data were taken from a study of beta chain features in type 1 diabetes. Study information: Across the samples, roughly 98,000,000 sorted cells were examined in total.

Sorting of CD4+ naive, central memory, regulatory and stem cell-like memory cells was performed via CD45RO/CCR7/CD25/CD127/CD95/CD27. Study observations and caveats: Shorter templates may be favored by PCR, equally so in patients and controls. Researchers cautioned that cDNA sequencing could over-represent cells with high TCR expression.

The length of the CDR3 is 17 residues. Germline assignment: CDR1 SGHRS and CDR2 YFSETQ. Germline trimming cut 0 bases from V and 4 bases from J; bases unmatched to any gene: 9. Investigators reverse transcribed all isolated RNA, so they sequenced expressed TCRB transcripts. TCRdb keeps only in-frame clones here, not all; method: immunoSEQ multiplex PCR. The table lists approximately 470,000 clones, approximately 28% of them singletons. The rearrangement links TRBV5-1 to TRBJ2-2, with 7 bases identical to TRBD2. Sequencing was performed on naive CD4+ T cells from blood. The sequence was obtained from a young man in good health. The CDR3 coding sequence is TGCGCCAGCAGCTTGGACGGCACTAGCGATACCACCGGGGAGCTGTTTTTT. This translates into CASSLDGTSDTTGELFF.